The TCR beta chain described here comes from a study of OX40 agonist ivuxolimab in advanced cancers. The repertoire was sequenced with immunoSEQ multiplex PCR; TCRdb's copy has only in-frame clones and lacks some. The data hold under 70,000 clones, with approximately 90% observed a single time. Germline CDR1 and CDR2: LNHDA and SQIVND (reference sequence). The CDR3 has 15 residues. Trimming removed 5 bases from V and 0 bases from J; junction bases left unmatched: 7. This TCR came from an adult with an advanced solid tumor such as melanoma, head and neck, liver or kidney cancer. Specimen: CD4+ or CD8+ T cells sorted from blood, collected in a trial of the OX40 agonist ivuxolimab. V and J are TRBV19 and TRBJ2-7, with TRBD1 matching over 7 bases. The DNA of the CDR3 is TGTGCCAGTAGTGAAATCGCAGGGGGCTCCTACGAGCAGTACTTC. It codes for CASSEIAGGSYEQYF.